Each of the 8 T cell receptor beta chains below was sequenced from the same sample in a study of Ad26.COV2.S vaccination and SARS-CoV-2 variants. Treatment described: roughly 18 received Ad26.COV2.S at low or high dose, single or two shots; about five received placebo; per-sample allocation not given. Following the first vaccine or placebo injection, samples were taken on day 63. Some clones are missing from TCRdb's copy, which holds only in-frame ones; the method was immunoSEQ multiplex PCR. The sample comprises 300,000 to 400,000 clones, around 87% of which are singletons, and roughly 3.6% rests with the top ten. The specimen comprised peripheral blood, sampled in a trial of Ad26.COV2.S vaccine versus placebo. The receptors originated from a person aged 18 to 65 who received the Ad26.COV2.S COVID-19 vaccine or a placebo.

This chain uses TRBV6-5 with TRBJ2-7; a possible D gene is TRBD1 (6 bases). The CDR3 runs 14 residues. Germline values: CDR1 MNHEY, CDR2 SVGAGI. V lost 2 bases to trimming and J lost 0 bases, with 8 bases between them. The CDR3 sequence: CASSYGQNSYEQYF. Here the CDR3 DNA reads TGTGCCAGCAGTTACGGACAGAACTCCTACGAGCAGTACTTC.

The rearrangement links TRBV6-6 to TRBJ2-5; 14 bases match TRBD2. V lost 4 bases and J lost 3; bases outside the gene matches: 4. The CDR3 is 16 residues long. CDR1 and CDR2 (germline): MNHNY, SVGAGI (reference sequence). CDR3 in DNA: TGTGCCAGCAGTTCCGGGACTAGCGGGGGTGAAGAGACCCAGTACTTC. Amino acids: CASSSGTSGGEETQYF.

This clone was observed a single time. This sequence joins TRBV30 and TRBJ1-2; D call uncertain. This CDR3 spans 12 amino acids. Germline-derived CDR1 and CDR2 are GTSNPN and SVGIG (reference sequence). The germline V and J ends were trimmed by 2 bases and 6 bases, with 10 bases remaining between them. This CDR3 reads CAWSFPGHGYTF. CDR3 coding DNA: TGTGCCTGGAGTTTCCCCGGGCATGGCTACACCTTC.

The rearrangement links TRBV5-1 to TRBJ2-7, with D tentatively TRBD2 (5 bases). CDR3 length: 15 residues. Germline V lookup: CDR1 SGHRS, CDR2 YFSETQ. V gave up 5 bases and J gave up 3 bases, with 18 bases separating them. Written as DNA, the CDR3 is TGCGCCAGCAGATCAGAATTAAGGGAGTACTACGAGCAGTACTTC. Protein: CASRSELREYYEQYF.

V is TRBV15 and J is TRBJ2-7; 7 nucleotides match TRBD1. V dropped 0 bases and J dropped 2; count of bases not matched to a gene: 10. This CDR3 is built from 17 residues. Germline-derived CDR1 and CDR2 are LNHNV and YYDKDF (reference sequence). The CDR3 spells CATSRDRQGNGAYEQYF. DNA for the CDR3: TGTGCCACCAGCAGAGACAGACAGGGAAACGGAGCCTACGAGCAGTACTTC.

The V call is TRBV7-9, the J call TRBJ2-5; 12 positions match TRBD2. This CDR3 has 17 amino acids. The ends lost 2 bases at V and 5 bases at J; junction bases unmatched: 9. Germline V gene data show CDR1 as SEHNR and CDR2 as FQNEAQ (reference sequence). CDR3 sequence reads: CASSLTERLAGVETQYF. CDR3 DNA: TGTGCCAGCAGCTTAACGGAGCGACTAGCGGGGGTGGAGACCCAGTACTTC.

This clone came up once. The chain combines TRBV19 with TRBJ2-7; D not certain. CDR3 length equals 16 residues. V was shortened by 7 bases and J by 6 bases, with 25 bases between the two germline ends. Germline CDR1 is LNHDA and CDR2 is SQIVND (reference sequence). Here the CDR3 reads CASKPGRVAGHGEQYF. CDR3 sequence (DNA): TGTGCCAGTAAACCCGGTAGAGTAGCCGGGCATGGCGAGCAGTACTTC.

The chain links TRBV6-5 to TRBJ1-5; D not resolved. Germline CDR1 MNHEY, CDR2 SVGAGI. This CDR3 contains 14 residues. V gave up 6 bases and J gave up 0 bases, with 9 bases separating them. The DNA for the CDR3 is TGTGCCAGCAGGCCGGGAAATAGCAATCAGCCCCAGCATTTT. It specifies CASRPGNSNQPQHF.